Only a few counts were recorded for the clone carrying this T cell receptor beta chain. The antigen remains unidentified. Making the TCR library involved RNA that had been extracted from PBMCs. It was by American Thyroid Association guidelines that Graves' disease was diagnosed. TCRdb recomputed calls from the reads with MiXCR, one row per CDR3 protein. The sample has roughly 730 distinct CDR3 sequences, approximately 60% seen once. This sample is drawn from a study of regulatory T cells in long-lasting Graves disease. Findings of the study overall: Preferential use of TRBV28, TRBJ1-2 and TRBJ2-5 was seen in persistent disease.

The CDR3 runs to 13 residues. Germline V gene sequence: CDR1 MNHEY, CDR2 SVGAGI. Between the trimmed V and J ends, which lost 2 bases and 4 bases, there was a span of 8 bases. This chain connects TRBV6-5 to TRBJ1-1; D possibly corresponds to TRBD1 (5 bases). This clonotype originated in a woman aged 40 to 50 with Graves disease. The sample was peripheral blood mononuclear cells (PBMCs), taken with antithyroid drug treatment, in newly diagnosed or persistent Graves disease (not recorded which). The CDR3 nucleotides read TGTGCCAGCAGTTACCAGGGTGGCACTGAAGCTTTCTTT. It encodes CASSYQGGTEAFF.